The T cell receptor beta chain under discussion was sequenced for a study of T cell clones after liver transplantation. On the study more broadly: Three of the eight recipients were HCV-positive; the rest had non-autoimmune, non-viral transplant indications.

This CDR3 has 15 residues. V trimming: 6 bases; J trimming: 6 bases; junction bases outside the gene matches: 8. Looked up from germline, CDR1 is SGHRS and CDR2 is YFSETQ. Using immunoSEQ multiplex PCR, the repertoire was profiled, and TCRdb retains in-frame clones only, with some absent. Of around 120,000 clones in the sample, around nine tenths were seen once. The source is a human patient who received a liver transplant. Some T cells may have come from the graft donor. This specimen consisted of CD4+ T cells from blood, obtained 12 months after liver transplant. The chain couples TRBV5-1 to TRBJ2-1; TRBD2 matches 11 bases. The CDR3 nucleotides are TGCGCCAGCAAACCCTTGGGACTAGCGGTCAATGAGCAGTTCTTC. Protein product: CASKPLGLAVNEQFF.